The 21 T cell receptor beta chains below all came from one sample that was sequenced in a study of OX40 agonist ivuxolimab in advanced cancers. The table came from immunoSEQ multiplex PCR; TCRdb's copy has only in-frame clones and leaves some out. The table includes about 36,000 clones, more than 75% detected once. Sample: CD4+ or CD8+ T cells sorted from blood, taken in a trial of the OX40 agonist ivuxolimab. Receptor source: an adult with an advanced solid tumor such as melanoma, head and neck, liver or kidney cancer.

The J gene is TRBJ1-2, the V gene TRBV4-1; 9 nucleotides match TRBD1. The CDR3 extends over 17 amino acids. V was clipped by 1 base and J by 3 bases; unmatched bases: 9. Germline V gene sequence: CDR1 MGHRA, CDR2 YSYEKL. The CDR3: CASSQVTGTGFDYGYTF. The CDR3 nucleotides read TGCGCCAGCAGCCAAGTAACCGGGACAGGGTTTGACTATGGCTACACCTTC.

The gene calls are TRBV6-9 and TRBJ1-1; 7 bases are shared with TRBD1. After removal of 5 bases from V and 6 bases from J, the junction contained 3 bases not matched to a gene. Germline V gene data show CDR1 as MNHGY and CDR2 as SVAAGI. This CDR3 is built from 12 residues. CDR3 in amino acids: CASSLQGSEAFF. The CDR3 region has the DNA TGTGCCAGCAGTCTACAGGGGTCTGAAGCTTTCTTT.

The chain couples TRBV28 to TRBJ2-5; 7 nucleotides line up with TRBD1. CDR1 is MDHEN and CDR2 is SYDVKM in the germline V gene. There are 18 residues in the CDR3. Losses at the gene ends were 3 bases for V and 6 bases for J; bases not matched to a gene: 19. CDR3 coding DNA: TGTGCCAGCAGTTTTTACAGGGGTCCTGCAACGGCGAAAAAGACCCAGTACTTC. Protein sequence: CASSFYRGPATAKKTQYF.

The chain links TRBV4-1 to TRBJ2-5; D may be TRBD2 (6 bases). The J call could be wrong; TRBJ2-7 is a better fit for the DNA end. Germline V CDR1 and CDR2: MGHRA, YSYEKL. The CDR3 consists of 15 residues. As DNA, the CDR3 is TGCGCCAGCAGCCAAGATGGTGCGGGATGGTACGAGCAGTACTTC. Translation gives CASSQDGAGWYEQYF.

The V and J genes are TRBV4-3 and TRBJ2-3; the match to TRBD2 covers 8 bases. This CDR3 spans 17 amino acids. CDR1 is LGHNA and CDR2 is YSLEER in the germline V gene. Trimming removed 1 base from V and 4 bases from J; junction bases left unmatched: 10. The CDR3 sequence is CASSQVVPSGPPDTQYF. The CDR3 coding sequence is TGCGCCAGCAGCCAAGTAGTACCTAGCGGGCCTCCAGATACGCAGTATTTT.

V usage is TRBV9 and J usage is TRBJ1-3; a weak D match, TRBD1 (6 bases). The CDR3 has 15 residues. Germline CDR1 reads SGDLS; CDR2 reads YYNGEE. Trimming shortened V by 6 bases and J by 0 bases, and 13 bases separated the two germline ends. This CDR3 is CASTKGGVSGNTIYF. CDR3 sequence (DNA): TGTGCCAGCACCAAGGGGGGGGTCTCTGGAAACACCATATATTTT.

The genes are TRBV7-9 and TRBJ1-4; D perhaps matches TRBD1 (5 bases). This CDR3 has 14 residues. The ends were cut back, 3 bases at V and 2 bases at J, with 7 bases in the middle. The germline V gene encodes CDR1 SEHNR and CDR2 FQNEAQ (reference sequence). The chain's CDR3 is CASSFRDTNEKLFF. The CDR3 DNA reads TGTGCCAGCAGCTTCAGGGACACTAATGAAAAACTGTTTTTT. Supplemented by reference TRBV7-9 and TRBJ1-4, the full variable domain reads DTGVSQNPRHKITKRGQNVTFRCDPISEHNRLYWYRQTLGQGPEFLTYFQNEAQLEKSRLLSDRFSAERPKGSFSTLEIQRTEQGDSAMYLCASSFRDTNEKLFFGSGTQLSVL.

The CDR3 DNA follows: TGTGCCAGCAGCTTGGTTAGCGGCACAGATACGCAGTATTTT. Translated: CASSLVSGTDTQYF. The rearrangement joins TRBV5-4 to TRBJ2-3; maybe TRBD2 (5 bases). From germline, CDR1 is SGHNT and CDR2 YYREEE (reference sequence). This CDR3 has 14 residues. V lost 0 bases and J lost 1, with 6 bases in between. The variable domain in full, with the rest retrieved from reference TRBV5-4 and TRBJ2-3, is ETGVTQSPTHLIKTRGQQVTLRCSSQSGHNTVSWYQQALGQGPQFIFQYYREEENGRGNFPPRFSGLQFPNYSSELNVNALELDDSALYLCASSLVSGTDTQYFGPGTRLTVL.

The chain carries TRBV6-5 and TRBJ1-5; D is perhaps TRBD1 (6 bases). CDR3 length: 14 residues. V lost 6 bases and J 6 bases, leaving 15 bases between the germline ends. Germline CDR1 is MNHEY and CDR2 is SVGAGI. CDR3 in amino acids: CASRIQGGGQPQHF. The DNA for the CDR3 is TGTGCCAGCAGGATACAGGGAGGGGGTCAGCCCCAGCATTTT.

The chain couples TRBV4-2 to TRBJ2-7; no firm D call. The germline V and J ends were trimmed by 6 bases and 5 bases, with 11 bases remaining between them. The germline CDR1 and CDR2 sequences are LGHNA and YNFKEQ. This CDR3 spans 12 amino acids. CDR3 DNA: TGTGCCAGCAGTCCCGCGGCCCACGAGCAGTACTTC. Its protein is CASSPAAHEQYF.

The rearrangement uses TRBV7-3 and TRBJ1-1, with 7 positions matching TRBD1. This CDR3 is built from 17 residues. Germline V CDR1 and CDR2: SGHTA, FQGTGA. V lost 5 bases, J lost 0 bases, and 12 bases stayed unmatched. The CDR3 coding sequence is TGTGCCAGCAGCCCCGGGACAGAACGAGTCATGAACACTGAAGCTTTCTTT. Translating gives CASSPGTERVMNTEAFF.

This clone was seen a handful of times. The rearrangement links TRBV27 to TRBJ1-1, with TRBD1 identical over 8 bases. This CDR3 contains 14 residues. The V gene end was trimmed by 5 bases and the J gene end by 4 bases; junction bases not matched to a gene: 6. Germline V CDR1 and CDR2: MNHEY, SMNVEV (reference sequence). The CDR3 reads CASSMTGAFTEAFF. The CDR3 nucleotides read TGTGCCAGCAGTATGACAGGGGCGTTCACTGAAGCTTTCTTT.

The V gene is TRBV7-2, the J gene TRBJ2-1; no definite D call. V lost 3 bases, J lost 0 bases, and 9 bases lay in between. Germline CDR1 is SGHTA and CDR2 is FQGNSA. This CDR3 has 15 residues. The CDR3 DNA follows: TGTGCCAGCAGCTTCGGCTCAAGCTCCTACAATGAGCAGTTCTTC. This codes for CASSFGSSSYNEQFF.

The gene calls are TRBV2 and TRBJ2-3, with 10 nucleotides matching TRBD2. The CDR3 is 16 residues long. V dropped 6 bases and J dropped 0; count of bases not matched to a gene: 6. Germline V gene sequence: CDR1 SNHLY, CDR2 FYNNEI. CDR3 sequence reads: CASRGLAFASTDTQYF. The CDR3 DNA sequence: TGTGCCAGCAGGGGACTAGCGTTCGCTAGCACAGATACGCAGTATTTT.

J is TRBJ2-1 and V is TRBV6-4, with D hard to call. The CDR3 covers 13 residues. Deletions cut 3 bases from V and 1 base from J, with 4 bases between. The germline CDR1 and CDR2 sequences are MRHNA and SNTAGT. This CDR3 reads CASSERSYNEQFF. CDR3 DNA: TGTGCCAGCAGTGAGCGGTCCTACAATGAGCAGTTCTTC.

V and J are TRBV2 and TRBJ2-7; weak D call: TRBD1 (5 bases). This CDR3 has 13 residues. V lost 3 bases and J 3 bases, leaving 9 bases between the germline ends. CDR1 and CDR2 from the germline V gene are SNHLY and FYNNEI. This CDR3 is CASSDTGYYEQYF. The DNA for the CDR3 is TGTGCCAGCAGTGATACAGGTTACTACGAGCAGTACTTC.

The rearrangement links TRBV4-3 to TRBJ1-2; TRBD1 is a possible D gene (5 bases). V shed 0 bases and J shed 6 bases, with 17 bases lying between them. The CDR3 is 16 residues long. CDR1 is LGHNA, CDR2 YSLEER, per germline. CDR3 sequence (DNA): TGCGCCAGCAGCCAAGATAGGACCTCCCCGGGGGATGGCTACACCTTC. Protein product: CASSQDRTSPGDGYTF.

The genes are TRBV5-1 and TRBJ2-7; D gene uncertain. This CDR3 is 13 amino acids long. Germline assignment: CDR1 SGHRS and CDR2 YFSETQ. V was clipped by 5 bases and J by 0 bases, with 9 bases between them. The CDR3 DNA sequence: TGCGCCAGCAGGGTGGGCCCCTCCTACGAGCAGTACTTC. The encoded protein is CASRVGPSYEQYF.

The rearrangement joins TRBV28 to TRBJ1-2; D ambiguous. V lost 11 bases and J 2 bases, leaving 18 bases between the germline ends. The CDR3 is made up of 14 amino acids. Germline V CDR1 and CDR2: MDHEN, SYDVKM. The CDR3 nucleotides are TGTGCCGTCCTTCCCCGAGGGCTGAACTATGGCTACACCTTC. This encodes CAVLPRGLNYGYTF.

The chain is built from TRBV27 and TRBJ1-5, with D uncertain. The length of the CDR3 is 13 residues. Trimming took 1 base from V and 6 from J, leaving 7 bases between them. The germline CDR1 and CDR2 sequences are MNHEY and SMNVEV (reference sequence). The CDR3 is CASSLLSGQPQHF. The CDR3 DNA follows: TGTGCCAGCAGTTTATTAAGCGGTCAGCCCCAGCATTTT.

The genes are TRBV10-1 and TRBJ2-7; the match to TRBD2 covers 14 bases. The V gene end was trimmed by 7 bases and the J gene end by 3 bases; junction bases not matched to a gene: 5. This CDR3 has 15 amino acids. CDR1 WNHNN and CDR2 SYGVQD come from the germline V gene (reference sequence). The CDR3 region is CASMGLAGVRYEQYF. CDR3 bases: TGCGCCAGCATGGGACTAGCGGGGGTTCGCTACGAGCAGTACTTC.